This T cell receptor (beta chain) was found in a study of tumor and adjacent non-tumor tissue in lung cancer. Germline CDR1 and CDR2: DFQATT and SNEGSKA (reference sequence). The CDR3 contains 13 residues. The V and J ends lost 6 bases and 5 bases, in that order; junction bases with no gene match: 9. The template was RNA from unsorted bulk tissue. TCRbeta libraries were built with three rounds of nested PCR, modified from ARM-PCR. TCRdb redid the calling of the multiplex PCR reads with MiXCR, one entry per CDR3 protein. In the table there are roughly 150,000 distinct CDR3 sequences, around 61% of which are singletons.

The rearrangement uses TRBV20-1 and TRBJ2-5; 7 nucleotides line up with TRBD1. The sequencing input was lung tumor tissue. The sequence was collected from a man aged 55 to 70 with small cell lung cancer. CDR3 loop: CSAPDRVSETQYF. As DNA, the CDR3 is TGCAGTGCACCCGACAGGGTGAGCGAGACCCAGTACTTC.